The 9 T cell receptor beta chains listed next were all sequenced from one sample in a study of OX40 agonist ivuxolimab in advanced cancers. Some clones are missing from TCRdb's copy, which holds only in-frame ones; the method was immunoSEQ multiplex PCR. In the table there are tens of thousands of clones, less than 95% of which are singletons. Sequencing used CD4+ or CD8+ T cells sorted from blood, obtained in a trial of the OX40 agonist ivuxolimab. These TCRs come from an adult with an advanced solid tumor such as melanoma, head and neck, liver or kidney cancer.

V and J are TRBV6-5 and TRBJ1-1; D may be TRBD1 (5 bases). Germline assignment: CDR1 MNHEY and CDR2 SVGAGI. CDR3 length: 12 residues. Trimming stripped 6 bases from V and 2 bases from J, with 7 bases between. CDR3 DNA sequence: TGTGCCAGCAGGGGGACCAACACTGAAGCTTTCTTT. This translates into CASRGTNTEAFF.

The chain uses TRBV9 and TRBJ1-3; 7 positions agree with TRBD1. This CDR3 is built from 15 residues. The V segment lost 4 bases and the J segment 0 bases; nucleotides outside the gene matches: 4. The germline CDR1 and CDR2 sequences are SGDLS and YYNGEE. The DNA of the CDR3 is TGTGCCAGCAGCACCGGGACAGTCTCTGGAAACACCATATATTTT. Its protein is CASSTGTVSGNTIYF.

The V gene is TRBV6-9, the J gene TRBJ2-1; 9 bases map to TRBD1. This CDR3 comprises 15 residues. Looked up from germline, CDR1 is MNHGY and CDR2 is SVAAGI. V dropped 2 bases and J dropped 1; count of bases not matched to a gene: 0. This chain's CDR3 is CASSYGQGSYNEQFF. The DNA for the CDR3 is TGTGCCAGCAGTTATGGACAGGGGTCCTACAATGAGCAGTTCTTC.

The V call is TRBV6-1, the J call TRBJ2-5, with 11 bases identical to TRBD2. The CDR3 contains 15 residues. Trimming at V came to 7 bases and at J to 3 bases, leaving 7 bases not matched to a gene. Germline V lookup: CDR1 MNHNS, CDR2 SASEGT. The CDR3 loop reads CASTATTSGKETQYF. CDR3 bases: TGTGCCAGCACTGCCACGACTAGCGGGAAAGAGACCCAGTACTTC.

A note on this clone: The DNA is left out, because the CDR3 cannot be placed on it with certainty; the CDR3 is given as TCRdb lists it. The chain is built from TRBV6-5 and TRBJ1-5. The germline V gene has CDR1 MNHEY and CDR2 SVGAGI. The CDR3 has 13 residues if both end residues are counted. CDR3 sequence: CASSTSPIGPQHF.

This rearrangement joins TRBV18 to TRBJ2-7; 7 bases align to TRBD1. V trimming: 3 bases; J trimming: 6 bases; junction bases outside the gene matches: 5. CDR3 length: 13 amino acids. CDR1 KGHSH and CDR2 LQKENI come from the germline V gene. In DNA form, the CDR3 reads TGTGCCAGCTCACCTAGGGGACAGAGCGAGCAGTACTTC. Encoded protein: CASSPRGQSEQYF.

The chain is built from TRBV11-2 and TRBJ2-4; D might be TRBD2 (5 bases). CDR3 length equals 17 residues. Germline CDR1 reads SGHAT; CDR2 reads FQNNGV. The V and J ends lost 2 bases and 0 bases respectively, with 14 bases between them. CDR3 sequence (DNA): TGTGCCAGCAGCTTAATGGGCGGGTACATAGCCAAAAACATTCAGTACTTC. Its translation: CASSLMGGYIAKNIQYF.

This chain links TRBV2 with TRBJ2-3; D gene unclear. The CDR3 runs to 10 residues. Per the germline V gene, CDR1 is SNHLY and CDR2 is FYNNEI. Trimming shortened V by 6 bases and J by 7 bases, and 5 bases separated the two germline ends. DNA for the CDR3: TGTGCCAGCAGCTTTAATACGCAGTATTTT. Translating gives CASSFNTQYF.

The J gene is TRBJ2-1, the V gene TRBV14; 13 positions agree with TRBD2. V trimming: 4 bases; J trimming: 5 bases; junction bases outside the gene matches: 8. The CDR3 consists of 17 residues. Germline CDR1 and CDR2: SGHDN and FVKESK. Here the CDR3 DNA reads TGTGCCAGCAGCCTACACCTTGGGACTAGCGGGAACAATGAGCAGTTCTTC. This gives the protein CASSLHLGTSGNNEQFF.